This is a list of T cell receptor beta chains from one sample in a study of CD8 T cells in ankylosing spondylitis. One entry per CDR3 protein results from TCRdb running MiXCR on the 5' RACE reads. The sample lists roughly 670,000 distinct CDR3 sequences, about 20% occurring once. What was sequenced was blood, either unsorted or a sorted T cell fraction (not recorded which). These receptors were collected from a male donor with ankylosing spondylitis. Both conserved end residues are part of each CDR3. The D gene is left open where the match is weak. Clone sizes are given selectively: once, few, many, or a class where the clone is expanded.

abundance: few
j_gene: TRBJ1-2
d_gene: TRBD1
v_gene: TRBV5-1
CDR3nt: TGCGCCAGCAGCTTACAGGGGAACCCCAACTATGGCTACACCTTC
CDR3aa: CASSLQGNPNYGYTF

abundance: .
j_gene: TRBJ2-7
d_gene: .
v_gene: TRBV9
CDR3nt: TGTGCCAGCAGCGCTAGACTAGTTTCTGAGGACGAGCAGTACTTC
CDR3aa: CASSARLVSEDEQYF

abundance: .
j_gene: TRBJ1-1
d_gene: .
v_gene: TRBV3-1
CDR3nt: TGTGCCAGCAGCCACCGACAGATGAACACTGAAGCTTTCTTT
CDR3aa: CASSHRQMNTEAFF

abundance: few
j_gene: TRBJ2-2
d_gene: TRBD2
v_gene: TRBV4-1
CDR3nt: TGCGCCAGCAGCCAAGGCCGGGGGGGCGAGACCGGGGAGCTGTTTTTT
CDR3aa: CASSQGRGGETGELFF

abundance: few
j_gene: TRBJ2-3
d_gene: TRBD2
v_gene: TRBV20-1
CDR3nt: TGCAGCAGACTAGCGGGGGGGCTGGATACGCAGTATTTT
CDR3aa: CSRLAGGLDTQYF

abundance: few
j_gene: TRBJ2-3
d_gene: .
v_gene: TRBV29-1
CDR3nt: TGCAGCGTTATGTGGGGCACAGATACGCAGTATTTT
CDR3aa: CSVMWGTDTQYF

abundance: many
j_gene: TRBJ2-2
d_gene: TRBD1
v_gene: TRBV29-1
CDR3nt: TGCAGCGCGGGGGGACAGGGATTCACCGGGGAGCTGTTTTTT
CDR3aa: CSAGGQGFTGELFF

abundance: .
j_gene: TRBJ2-7
d_gene: TRBD1
v_gene: TRBV7-9
CDR3nt: TGTGCCAGCAGCACCCGTGGACAGGTCTACGAGCAGTACTTC
CDR3aa: CASSTRGQVYEQYF

abundance: few
j_gene: TRBJ1-2
d_gene: .
v_gene: TRBV3-1
CDR3nt: TGTGCCAGCAGCCCCCTCTCCGGGACGCTAAGCGGCAACTATGGCTACACCTTC
CDR3aa: CASSPLSGTLSGNYGYTF

abundance: few
j_gene: TRBJ2-7
d_gene: .
v_gene: TRBV6-5
CDR3nt: TGTGCCAGCAAAGCAGGCTGGGGGGAGCAGTACTTC
CDR3aa: CASKAGWGEQYF

abundance: .
j_gene: TRBJ2-3
d_gene: TRBD1
v_gene: TRBV7-6
CDR3nt: TGTGCCAGCAGCTCCACAGGGGGCACCGCAGATACGCAGTATTTT
CDR3aa: CASSSTGGTADTQYF

abundance: few
j_gene: TRBJ1-2
d_gene: .
v_gene: TRBV29-1
CDR3nt: TGCAGCGTTGAAGGGCAGGGTCCCCCTCAAGCTAACTATGGCTACACCTTC
CDR3aa: CSVEGQGPPQANYGYTF

abundance: .
j_gene: TRBJ1-1
d_gene: .
v_gene: TRBV5-1
CDR3nt: TGCGCCAGCAGCATGGGGGGGAACACTGAAGCTTTCTTT
CDR3aa: CASSMGGNTEAFF

abundance: .
j_gene: TRBJ2-1
d_gene: TRBD2
v_gene: TRBV7-2
CDR3nt: TGTGCCAGCAGCTTAGCGCAGGGCGGGAGGACTGAGCAGTTCTTC
CDR3aa: CASSLAQGGRTEQFF

abundance: few
j_gene: TRBJ2-1
d_gene: TRBD2
v_gene: TRBV7-9
CDR3nt: TGTGCCAGCAGCCCGACTAGCGGGAGGGCCTTAGATGAGCAGTTCTTC
CDR3aa: CASSPTSGRALDEQFF

abundance: few
j_gene: TRBJ2-1
d_gene: TRBD2
v_gene: TRBV5-1
CDR3nt: TGCGCCAGCAGCTTGGAAGGTCTAGCGGGAACCGATGAGCAGTTCTTC
CDR3aa: CASSLEGLAGTDEQFF

abundance: few
j_gene: TRBJ1-5
d_gene: .
v_gene: TRBV20-1
CDR3nt: TGCAGTGCAGAGGATGTCAGGGATGCGCCCAATCAGCCCCAGCATTTT
CDR3aa: CSAEDVRDAPNQPQHF

abundance: .
j_gene: TRBJ2-5
d_gene: .
v_gene: TRBV3-1
CDR3nt: TGTGCCAGCAGCCAGCGGGACTCAGAAGAGACCCAGTACTTC
CDR3aa: CASSQRDSEETQYF

abundance: .
j_gene: TRBJ2-3
d_gene: .
v_gene: TRBV5-1
CDR3nt: TGCGCCAGCAGCATTGGCGGGGCCCACACAGATACGCAGTATTTT
CDR3aa: CASSIGGAHTDTQYF

abundance: few
j_gene: TRBJ2-2
d_gene: .
v_gene: TRBV27
CDR3nt: TGTGCCAGCTATGGACAGCTCACCGGGGAGCTGTTTTTT
CDR3aa: CASYGQLTGELFF

abundance: many
j_gene: TRBJ2-2
d_gene: .
v_gene: TRBV7-8
CDR3nt: TGTGCCAGCAGGCAGCCAGGGATTAACACCGGGGAGCTGTTTTTT
CDR3aa: CASRQPGINTGELFF

abundance: .
j_gene: TRBJ2-3
d_gene: TRBD2
v_gene: TRBV28
CDR3nt: TGTGCCAGCAGTGTCCTAGCGGGAGACAGGGATACGCAGTATTTT
CDR3aa: CASSVLAGDRDTQYF

abundance: few
j_gene: TRBJ2-6
d_gene: TRBD1
v_gene: TRBV6-5
CDR3nt: TGTGCCAGCAGTTCCCGGACAGGGAGGAGGTCCTCTGGGGCCAACGTCCTGACTTTC
CDR3aa: CASSSRTGRRSSGANVLTF

abundance: few
j_gene: TRBJ2-7
d_gene: TRBD2
v_gene: TRBV3-1
CDR3nt: TGTGCCAGCAGCCAAGGATTCGGGAGGTACGAGCAGTACTTC
CDR3aa: CASSQGFGRYEQYF

abundance: few
j_gene: TRBJ2-2
d_gene: .
v_gene: TRBV30
CDR3nt: TGTGCCTGGAGTAGTGGGGAGCTGTTTTTT
CDR3aa: CAWSSGELFF

abundance: few
j_gene: TRBJ2-5
d_gene: TRBD2
v_gene: TRBV6-5
CDR3nt: TGTGCCAGCAGTTACTCGGGAGGGGCGACCCAGTACTTC
CDR3aa: CASSYSGGATQYF

abundance: few
j_gene: TRBJ2-5
d_gene: TRBD2
v_gene: TRBV7-9
CDR3nt: TGTGCCAGCAGCTTTGAGGAGCGGGGGGCCCAGAAGACCCAGTACTTC
CDR3aa: CASSFEERGAQKTQYF

abundance: .
j_gene: TRBJ2-1
d_gene: .
v_gene: TRBV20-1
CDR3nt: TGCAGTGCTAGCGACCTCGGGGTGAATGAGCAGTTCTTC
CDR3aa: CSASDLGVNEQFF

abundance: few
j_gene: TRBJ2-7
d_gene: TRBD1
v_gene: TRBV29-1
CDR3nt: TGCAGCGTTGAAGGGGGGACAGGGCACTACGAGCAGTACTTC
CDR3aa: CSVEGGTGHYEQYF

abundance: .
j_gene: TRBJ2-3
d_gene: .
v_gene: TRBV11-1
CDR3nt: TGTGCCAGCAGCTTCACCCGCAAACTGGATACGCAGTATTTT
CDR3aa: CASSFTRKLDTQYF

abundance: .
j_gene: TRBJ2-3
d_gene: .
v_gene: TRBV12-3/TRBV12-4
CDR3nt: TGTGCCAGCAGTTTTACTAGGCCAGATACGCAGTATTTT
CDR3aa: CASSFTRPDTQYF

abundance: few
j_gene: TRBJ1-2
d_gene: TRBD1
v_gene: TRBV29-1
CDR3nt: TGCAGCGTTGATACAGGGGATGGCTACACCTTC
CDR3aa: CSVDTGDGYTF

abundance: many
j_gene: TRBJ2-2
d_gene: TRBD1
v_gene: TRBV7-2
CDR3nt: TGTGCCAGCAGCTTAATCGGACAGGGAGGCACCGGGGAGCTGTTTTTT
CDR3aa: CASSLIGQGGTGELFF

abundance: few
j_gene: TRBJ1-1
d_gene: .
v_gene: TRBV20-1
CDR3nt: TGCAGTGCTGGGGGACACTTGAACACTGAAGCTTTCTTT
CDR3aa: CSAGGHLNTEAFF

abundance: many
j_gene: TRBJ1-5
d_gene: .
v_gene: TRBV12-3/TRBV12-4
CDR3nt: TGTGCCAGCAGTCTCGAGACAGGTAATCAGCCCCAGCATTTT
CDR3aa: CASSLETGNQPQHF

abundance: few
j_gene: TRBJ1-4
d_gene: TRBD1
v_gene: TRBV27
CDR3nt: TGTGCCAGCAGACTACAGGGGGCGGGTGAAAAACTGTTTTTT
CDR3aa: CASRLQGAGEKLFF

abundance: few
j_gene: TRBJ2-5
d_gene: .
v_gene: TRBV29-1
CDR3nt: TGCAGCGTTGAACCGCAACAAGCGGAAGAGACCCAGTACTTC
CDR3aa: CSVEPQQAEETQYF

abundance: .
j_gene: TRBJ2-1
d_gene: TRBD2
v_gene: TRBV20-1
CDR3nt: TGCAGTGCTAGATCGCCTAGCGGGAGGGCCTACAATGAGCAGTTCTTC
CDR3aa: CSARSPSGRAYNEQFF

abundance: .
j_gene: TRBJ2-7
d_gene: .
v_gene: TRBV20-1
CDR3nt: TGCAGTGCAAGGATGGGATTAGGTTCCTACGAGCAGTACTTC
CDR3aa: CSARMGLGSYEQYF

abundance: .
j_gene: TRBJ1-1
d_gene: .
v_gene: TRBV7-9
CDR3nt: TGTGCCAGCAGCTTAGCGCGGCAGAACACGGTGGAAGCTTTCTTT
CDR3aa: CASSLARQNTVEAFF

abundance: few
j_gene: TRBJ2-3
d_gene: .
v_gene: TRBV12-3/TRBV12-4
CDR3nt: TGTGCCAGCACCTGGGGGACTGAGGCTAGCACAGATACGCAGTATTTT
CDR3aa: CASTWGTEASTDTQYF

abundance: many
j_gene: TRBJ1-4
d_gene: .
v_gene: TRBV28
CDR3nt: TGTGCCAGCAGTTTATTAGGAGGGGCCGGTAATGAAAAACTGTTTTTT
CDR3aa: CASSLLGGAGNEKLFF

abundance: few
j_gene: TRBJ1-2
d_gene: .
v_gene: TRBV5-1
CDR3nt: TGCGCCAGCAGCTTGTTAGCGGACTTAGCTAACTATGGCTACACCTTC
CDR3aa: CASSLLADLANYGYTF

abundance: .
j_gene: TRBJ2-2
d_gene: TRBD2
v_gene: TRBV18
CDR3nt: TGTGCCAGCTCACCATGGACTAGCGGGACCACGAACACCGGGGAGCTGTTTTTT
CDR3aa: CASSPWTSGTTNTGELFF

abundance: .
j_gene: TRBJ2-2
d_gene: .
v_gene: TRBV29-1
CDR3nt: TGCAGCGTCCGGGACACCCACACCGGGGAGCTGTTTTTT
CDR3aa: CSVRDTHTGELFF

abundance: .
j_gene: TRBJ2-1
d_gene: .
v_gene: TRBV29-1
CDR3nt: TGCAGCGTTGAAGATGGGCGGTATGAGCAGTTCTTC
CDR3aa: CSVEDGRYEQFF

abundance: .
j_gene: TRBJ1-1
d_gene: .
v_gene: TRBV3-1
CDR3nt: TGTGCCAGCAGCCAAGAGGGGGCGCAGGGGCCTGGGCAAGCTTTCTTT
CDR3aa: CASSQEGAQGPGQAFF

abundance: once
j_gene: TRBJ2-2
d_gene: .
v_gene: TRBV19
CDR3nt: TGTGCCAGTAAGACACTGAACACCGGGGAGCTGTTTTTT
CDR3aa: CASKTLNTGELFF

abundance: .
j_gene: TRBJ2-5
d_gene: .
v_gene: TRBV4-1
CDR3nt: TGCGCCAGCAGCCGAAGGGGGATCGGGGACACCAATCAAGAGACCCAGTACTTC
CDR3aa: CASSRRGIGDTNQETQYF

abundance: few
j_gene: TRBJ2-3
d_gene: .
v_gene: TRBV21-1
CDR3nt: TGTGCCAGCAGCTTACCGGTCCCTGGTCGGGGGGGAAGCACAGATACGCAGTATTTT
CDR3aa: CASSLPVPGRGGSTDTQYF